This entry describes one TCR beta chain. It lacks a known antigen. No base qualities exist here, and no much larger clone lies one base off it. These data come from a study of blood T cells in healthy people across ages (dated by TCRdb to 2013 to 2016). About the investigation overall: In model experiments, template switching captured roughly one uniquely barcoded TCR beta cDNA molecule for every two T cells. Using deep sequencing normalized with unique cDNA molecular identifiers, the study measured how TCR beta repertoire diversity changes with age. Four age groups were formed from the donors: young (average 16 years), middle-aged (just under 40), aged (about 62) and long-lived (less than 85). To avoid experimental bias, donors of different ages were spread randomly across the sequencing lanes. The study analyzed two additional independent replicas of 1 million unique cDNA reads from the same blood draw for two donors, one aged 18 to 29 and one aged 80 or older.

Broad study findings and their caveats: There was a strong correlation between observed TCR beta diversity and the percentage of naive T cells measured by flow cytometry. Compared with the aged group, more naive CD4+ T cells, fewer expanded clones and increased TCR diversity were shown by the long-lived group, suggesting age selection. Conclusive comparison of naive and antigen-experienced compartments was prevented by the profiling of bulk unsorted PBMCs. Total diversity estimates from one million sequenced T cells were considered lower bounds and underestimates. The CMV infection status of donors was not known, potentially confounding age-related changes in expanded clonotypes. As age increased, observed TCR beta diversity per million T cells dropped in a roughly linear way, and a significant reduction was already evident by age about 40.

From the cysteine up to the phenylalanine, the CDR3 has a length of 15 residues. Just CDR3 DNA is preserved here, 45 bases in frame from base 1. CDR1 MNHEY and CDR2 SVGEGT are derived from the germline V gene. V loses 2 bases, J loses 4 bases, and the germline ends lie 12 bases apart. The donors were some 36 Caucasian individuals from Russia, aged 6 to 90 years, who were systemically healthy. Roughly 9 milliliters of peripheral blood were drawn from each donor into EDTA-treated Vacutainer tubes. PBMCs were isolated by Ficoll-Paque density-gradient centrifugation, with at least 7 million obtained per sample. Total RNA was extracted from PBMCs with Trizol reagent, with at least 5 micrograms obtained per sample. Naive CD45RAhigh/CD27high T cell percentages were measured by flow cytometry on a PBMC aliquot from every donor. The receptor library was made with 5' RACE. Sequencing relied on an Illumina HiSeq 2500. A second PCR of roughly 6 to 11 cycles was run with a J-beta primer mix and a sample-barcoded 5' primer. A template-switch 5' adaptor carrying 12 random nucleotides introduced a unique molecular identifier onto each TCR beta cDNA molecule. Each sample yielded at least 3 million CDR3-containing paired-end reads. First-strand cDNA was synthesized from all RNA with the Mint cDNA synthesis kit, primed by a TRBC-specific oligonucleotide. Following uracil-DNA glycosylase treatment, all cDNA underwent a first 18-cycle PCR with the universal primers M1SS and BC2_uni_R. Per the original workflow: For normalization, 1 million high-quality reads, each with a distinct molecular identifier, were randomly selected from each sample. Reads with shared molecular identifiers were discarded instead of being binned into consensus sequences. CDR3 identification, clonotype clustering and error correction used MiTCR with a Q25 quality threshold and the strictest error-elimination algorithm. A nonparametric unseen species model with Euler transformation was used to estimate lower-bound total TCR beta diversity. TCRdb passed the public sequencing reads through fastp at Q25 and MiXCR, retaining productive beta sequences. Identical CDR3 proteins give one entry, which carries the most common genes and DNA. TCRdb's processing, not the authors' own work, is the source of the V and J calls. Present in this sample are about 1.5 million distinct CDR3 sequences, approximately 39% of which were seen just once. The leading ten clones occupy 4% of the sample.

The rearrangement joined TRBV6-2 or TRBV6-3 to TRBJ2-1; no D gene call is confident. The receptor was derived from a woman aged 18-35 years in good health. Sample: blood. The CDR3 here reads CASSYDRVSYNEQFF. DNA sequence: TGTGCCAGCAGTTACGATCGTGTTAGTTACAATGAGCAGTTCTTC.